The rows below give T cell receptor beta chains drawn from one sample of a study of coeliac disease. Some clones are missing from TCRdb's copy, which holds only in-frame ones; the method was immunoSEQ multiplex PCR. The table shows some 5,000 clones, with about 64% occurring only once. Input material: lamina propria lymphocytes from the gut. These receptors were taken from a woman aged 70 to 79 with celiac disease. Both conserved end residues are trimmed from each CDR3.

TRBV7-2	TRBJ2-2	ASSSETGIANTGELF
TRBV27	TRBJ2-7	ASSFRDQGGYEQY
TRBV5-1	TRBJ2-7	ASSLEVLARDEQY
TRBV5-5	TRBJ2-2	ASSDRSNTGELF
TRBV7-2	TRBJ2-5	ASRGQGQQETQY
TRBV7-2	TRBJ2-2	ASSLAGGSTGELF
TRBV6-6	TRBJ1-6	ASSRTGKDNSPLH
TRBV28	TRBJ1-1	ASSLPPWRQGRGTEAF
TRBV7-9	TRBJ2-7	ASSGWTSGGYEQY
TRBV4-2	TRBJ2-1	ASSQEGLDYNEQF